A selection of T cell receptor beta chains follows, all from one sample in a study of shared clonotypes between healthy human individuals. Clones were read by immunoSEQ multiplex PCR, and TCRdb kept only the in-frame ones, dropping some. Of about 2,200,000 clones in the sample, more than 85% were seen once. The sample taken for sequencing was naive CD8+ T cells from PBMCs. The origin of the receptors is a man younger than 35 in good health. Some clones in this sample may be carry-over from other donors' samples. Both conserved end residues are part of each CDR3. D genes are given only for firm matches. Size values are once, few and many counts, or a class for expanded clones, and some rows have none.

TRBJ2-1,TRBD2,-,TRBV9,CASSFSGRGENEQFF,TGTGCCAGCAGCTTTAGCGGGAGGGGGGAAAATGAGCAGTTCTTC
TRBJ1-1,-,-,TRBV28,CASSTTQGPEAFF,TGTGCCAGCAGCACTACTCAGGGGCCTGAAGCTTTCTTT
TRBJ2-7,-,-,TRBV5-4,CASSSVGRGHIAYEQYF,TGTGCCAGCAGCTCCGTGGGGCGCGGTCATATCGCCTACGAGCAGTACTTC
TRBJ1-5,-,-,TRBV19,CASSIAAGASNQPQHF,TGTGCCAGTAGTATCGCAGCAGGGGCAAGCAATCAGCCCCAGCATTTT
TRBJ2-7,-,-,TRBV15,CATSRVAAFSGSPYEQYF,TGTGCCACCAGCAGAGTGGCAGCTTTTAGCGGATCTCCCTACGAGCAGTACTTC
TRBJ1-1,-,-,TRBV13,CASSISRQQMNTEAFF,TGTGCCAGCAGCATTAGTAGGCAACAGATGAACACTGAAGCTTTCTTT
TRBJ2-7,TRBD1,-,TRBV7-9,CASRTGEWELYF,TGTGCCAGTCGGACAGGGGAATGGGAGCTGTACTTC
TRBJ1-3,TRBD1,-,TRBV28,CATGTGSPSGNTIYF,TGTGCCACGGGGACAGGATCTCCCTCTGGAAACACCATATATTTT
TRBJ2-5,-,-,TRBV9,CASSAPEESAQYF,TGTGCCAGCAGCGCCCCGGAGGAATCGGCCCAGTACTTC
TRBJ2-7,-,-,TRBV7-6,CASSLSQGGNEQYF,TGTGCCAGCAGCTTATCTCAGGGTGGAAACGAGCAGTACTTC
TRBJ2-7,-,-,TRBV4-1,CASSTGPKDYEQYF,TGCGCCAGCAGTACGGGACCCAAGGATTACGAGCAGTACTTC
TRBJ2-7,-,-,TRBV15,CATSRDRGVNEQYF,TGTGCCACCAGCAGAGATAGGGGTGTCAACGAGCAGTACTTC
TRBJ1-1,-,-,TRBV28,CASSFAGLGTEAFF,TGTGCCAGCAGTTTTGCAGGGTTGGGCACTGAAGCTTTCTTT
TRBJ2-5,-,-,TRBV6-5,CASSYSIVGAQYF,TGTGCCAGCAGTTACTCGATTGTGGGGGCCCAGTACTTC
TRBJ2-7,-,-,TRBV6-5,CASADYTYEQYF,TGTGCCAGCGCGGACTACACATACGAGCAGTACTTC
TRBJ2-1,TRBD1,once,TRBV4-2,CASSQGGQGAYNEQFF,TGTGCCAGCAGCCAAGGAGGGCAGGGGGCCTACAATGAGCAGTTCTTC